The 31 T cell receptor beta chains below were found in one sample sequenced in a study of blood T cell repertoires in COVID-19. TCRdb's table, derived via immunoSEQ multiplex PCR, lists solely in-frame clones and lacks some. The data hold 250,000 or so clones, with approximately 87% observed a single time. Sequencing was done on a sample of peripheral blood. The source is a man between 60 and 75 years old with acute or convalescent COVID-19.

V and J are TRBV9 and TRBJ2-7; TRBD2 matches at 10 bases. This CDR3 has 15 residues. V lost 3 bases to trimming and J lost 3 bases; unmatched junction nucleotides: 6. Germline CDR1 reads SGDLS; CDR2 reads YYNGEE. In DNA, the CDR3 is TGTGCCAGCAGCGCCGGACTAGCGGACTTCTACGAGCAGTACTTC. This gives the protein CASSAGLADFYEQYF.

The chain links TRBV7-3 to TRBJ2-2, with a tentative D call TRBD2 (5 bases). The V end lost 1 base, the J end lost 6 bases, and 15 bases lay between the germline ends. Germline V CDR1 and CDR2: SGHTA, FQGTGA. The CDR3 extends over 16 amino acids. Here the CDR3 reads CASSLRFEGMAGELFF. The CDR3, as DNA: TGTGCCAGCAGCTTAAGATTCGAGGGCATGGCCGGGGAGCTGTTTTTT.

This clone was seen just once. The sample contains more than one DNA sequence encoding this CDR3. This chain uses TRBV28 with TRBJ2-2, with 7 positions matching TRBD1. This CDR3 has 16 amino acids. Germline loops: CDR1 MDHEN, CDR2 SYDVKM. With 1 base clipped from V and 2 bases from J, the junction kept 4 bases outside the gene matches. The CDR3 bases are TGTGCCAGCAGTTTATTAGGGACAGCCAACACCGGGGAGCTGTTTTTT. Translating it yields CASSLLGTANTGELFF.

CDR3 coding DNA: TGTGCCAGCAGACTCGGACAGGGCGAGTGGGGCTACACCTTC. Its translation is CASRLGQGEWGYTF. This sequence joins TRBV5-4 and TRBJ1-2, with 8 bases aligning to TRBD1. The CDR3 runs to 14 residues. CDR1 and CDR2 from the germline V gene are SGHNT and YYREEE (reference sequence). With 5 bases clipped from V and 8 bases from J, the junction kept 11 bases outside the gene matches.

The chain uses TRBV7-9 and TRBJ2-2, with 11 bases identical to TRBD2. After removal of 4 bases from V and 4 bases from J, the junction contained 2 bases not matched to a gene. The CDR3 runs to 15 residues. Germline CDR1 and CDR2: SEHNR and FQNEAQ (reference sequence). Here the CDR3 DNA reads TGTGCCAGCAGCTGGACTAGCGGGTTCACCGGGGAGCTGTTTTTT. Its translation: CASSWTSGFTGELFF.

The chain combines TRBV6-6 with TRBJ2-7; D is possibly TRBD2 (5 bases). V lost 4 bases and J 2 bases, leaving 9 bases between the germline ends. This CDR3 has 13 residues. Germline loops: CDR1 MNHNY, CDR2 SVGAGI (reference sequence). The CDR3, as DNA: TGTGCCAGCAGTTTCGGGGAAGCCTACGAGCAGTACTTC. The encoded protein is CASSFGEAYEQYF.

The sample holds one count of this clone. The chain couples TRBV4-3 to TRBJ2-1; 8 nucleotides line up with TRBD2. The CDR3 extends over 15 amino acids. Trimming took 6 bases from V and 3 from J; bases not matched to a gene: 7. Germline lookup yields CDR1 LGHNA and CDR2 YSLEER. The CDR3 sequence: CASSVRTSSYNEQFF. In DNA form, the CDR3 reads TGCGCCAGCAGTGTCAGGACTAGCAGCTACAATGAGCAGTTCTTC.

The rearrangement links TRBV9 to TRBJ2-1, with 8 bases matching TRBD2. After removal of 2 bases from V and 12 bases from J, the junction contained 4 bases not matched to a gene. In germline, CDR1 is SGDLS, CDR2 YYNGEE. CDR3 length equals 12 residues. Here the CDR3 DNA reads TGTGCCAGCAGCGTGTTAGCGGGGACGCAGTTCTTC. Translation: CASSVLAGTQFF.

The chain is built from TRBV5-1 and TRBJ2-2, with unresolved D. The CDR3 consists of 15 residues. The V and J ends lost 1 base and 4 bases respectively, with 11 bases between them. Per germline, CDR1 SGHRS and CDR2 YFSETQ. CDR3 DNA sequence: TGCGCCAGCAGCTTGTCTCAGGTGGGCACCGGGGAGCTGTTTTTT. Translating it yields CASSLSQVGTGELFF.

This chain links TRBV28 with TRBJ1-4; weak D call: TRBD1 (6 bases). From germline, CDR1 is MDHEN and CDR2 SYDVKM. The CDR3 sequence is 15 residues long. V lost 6 bases, J lost 3 bases, and 14 bases lay in between. The CDR3 loop reads CASSLTGKPNEKLFF. The CDR3 coding sequence is TGTGCCAGCAGCCTCACAGGGAAGCCTAATGAAAAACTGTTTTTT.

The V call is TRBV18, the J call TRBJ2-3, with 9 bases fitting TRBD1. This CDR3 has 15 amino acids. The junction had 4 bases not matched to a gene; V was cut back by 0 bases and J by 6 bases. The germline CDR1 and CDR2 sequences are KGHSH and LQKENI. The CDR3 nucleotides read TGTGCCAGCTCACCACCTTTTGGACAGGGGGATACGCAGTATTTT. It codes for CASSPPFGQGDTQYF.

For the CDR3, the DNA is TGTGCCTGGAGCCCGCGGACAGGGGGGGAAAAACTGTTTTTT. Its translation: CAWSPRTGGEKLFF. J is TRBJ1-4 and V is TRBV30; 10 positions agree with TRBD1. The ends lost 3 bases at V and 8 bases at J; junction bases unmatched: 6. Germline assignment: CDR1 GTSNPN and CDR2 SVGIG (reference sequence). This CDR3 comprises 14 residues.

The chain couples TRBV18 to TRBJ1-3; D is undetermined. The V gene lost 8 bases and the J gene lost 9 bases, with 17 bases spanning the gap. The CDR3 loop spans 13 amino acids. CDR1 and CDR2 from the germline V gene are KGHSH and LQKENI. The chain's CDR3 is CASTGTTPVTIYF. In DNA form, the CDR3 reads TGTGCCAGCACGGGAACGACTCCGGTCACCATATATTTT.

The chain carries TRBV11-3 and TRBJ1-1; D possibly corresponds to TRBD1 (5 bases). Germline-derived CDR1 and CDR2 are SGHNT and YENEEA. The CDR3 runs to 17 residues. The V gene lost 6 bases and the J gene lost 0 bases, with 20 bases spanning the gap. CDR3 protein: CASRRTGTFLLNTEAFF. DNA of the CDR3: TGTGCCAGCAGACGTACAGGTACCTTCCTCCTGAACACTGAAGCTTTCTTT. Full variable domain (remainder filled in from reference TRBV11-3 and TRBJ1-1): EAGVVQSPRYKIIEKKQPVAFWCNPISGHNTLYWYLQNLGQGPELLIRYENEEAVDDSQLPKDRFSAERLKGVDSTLKIQPAELGDSAVYLCASRRTGTFLLNTEAFFGQGTRLTVV.

V usage is TRBV4-2 and J usage is TRBJ2-1, with 13 bases that match TRBD2. V gave up 2 bases and J gave up 4 bases; unmatched junction bases: 8. Germline lookup yields CDR1 LGHNA and CDR2 YNFKEQ. The CDR3 length is 18 residues. The CDR3 protein is CASSQIPQTSGRYNEQFF. CDR3 coding DNA: TGTGCCAGCAGCCAAATCCCCCAGACTAGCGGGAGGTACAATGAGCAGTTCTTC.

The chain's CDR3 is CASSVAQGQAGELFF. The CDR3 DNA reads as TGTGCCAGCAGCGTAGCTCAGGGACAGGCCGGGGAGCTGTTTTTT. The rearrangement joins TRBV9 to TRBJ2-2; 8 nucleotides align to TRBD1. Germline CDR1 is SGDLS and CDR2 is YYNGEE. Unmatched junction bases numbered 4, after V lost 0 bases and J lost 6 bases. This CDR3 is 15 amino acids long.

V is TRBV28 and J is TRBJ1-4; TRBD1 matches at 7 bases. The CDR3 length is 13 residues. Germline V gives CDR1 MDHEN, CDR2 SYDVKM. V was pared by 3 bases and J by 8 bases, with 3 bases of the junction left unmatched. CDR3 sequence reads: CASSLGQWEKLFF. Written as DNA, the CDR3 is TGTGCCAGCAGTTTGGGACAGTGGGAAAAACTGTTTTTT.

This clone was observed once. The chain links TRBV2 to TRBJ1-1; D call uncertain. The CDR3 is made up of 14 amino acids. CDR1 and CDR2 (germline): SNHLY, FYNNEI. With 2 bases removed from V and 8 bases from J, the gap between germline ends came to 15 bases. Here the CDR3 DNA reads TGTGCCAGCAGTGAATTCTCCTCGGTGAGCGAAGCTTTCTTT. Its protein product is CASSEFSSVSEAFF.

This clone was counted only a few times. The chain couples TRBV28 to TRBJ1-5, with 7 nucleotides matching TRBD1. The CDR3 is 12 residues long. V was clipped by 10 bases and J by 7 bases; unmatched bases: 7. CDR1 is MDHEN and CDR2 is SYDVKM in the germline V gene. This chain's CDR3 is CATTGALQPQHF. CDR3 bases: TGTGCCACCACAGGGGCACTCCAGCCCCAGCATTTT.

This sequence joins TRBV7-3 and TRBJ2-2; D possibly corresponds to TRBD1 (5 bases). Germline V gene lookup returns CDR1 SGHTA and CDR2 FQGTGA. The CDR3 extends over 14 amino acids. The ends were cut back, 3 bases at V and 1 base at J, with 6 bases in the middle. The chain's CDR3 is CASSLGQNTGELFF. The CDR3 DNA is TGTGCCAGCAGCTTGGGGCAGAACACCGGGGAGCTGTTTTTT. Full variable domain (outside the CDR3, taken from reference TRBV7-3 and TRBJ2-2): GAGVSQTPSNKVTEKGKYVELRCDPISGHTALYWYRQSLGQGPEFLIYFQGTGAADDSGLPNDRFFAVRPEGSVSTLKIQRTERGDSAVYLCASSLGQNTGELFFGEGSRLTVL.

This chain uses TRBV28 with TRBJ2-1; 10 bases fit TRBD2. V dropped 5 bases and J dropped 6; count of bases not matched to a gene: 13. The CDR3 has 17 amino acids. The germline V gene has CDR1 MDHEN and CDR2 SYDVKM. The CDR3 protein is CASSPERTSGRGNEQFF. CDR3 in DNA: TGTGCCAGCAGTCCTGAACGGACTAGCGGACGGGGCAATGAGCAGTTCTTC.

This chain's CDR3 is CASSDFIGTGNEQFF. The CDR3 bases are TGTGCCAGCAGTGATTTCATAGGGACAGGGAATGAGCAGTTCTTC. V gene TRBV25-1 combines with J gene TRBJ2-1, with 9 positions matching TRBD1. CDR1 MGHDK and CDR2 SYGVNS come from the germline V gene. The CDR3 runs 15 residues. Trimming took 3 bases from V and 7 from J; bases not matched to a gene: 7.

This clone has just a few counts. The V gene is TRBV5-1, the J gene TRBJ2-7; no firm D call. This CDR3 region has 13 residues. V was clipped by 4 bases and J by 6 bases, with 14 bases between them. Germline CDR1 is SGHRS and CDR2 is YFSETQ. Here the CDR3 DNA reads TGCGCCAGCAGCGTAGCCTCGCGTGGCGAGCAGTACTTC. It encodes CASSVASRGEQYF. Full variable domain (rest looked up from reference TRBV5-1 and TRBJ2-7): KAGVTQTPRYLIKTRGQQVTLSCSPISGHRSVSWYQQTPGQGLQFLFEYFSETQRNKGNFPGRFSGRQFSNSRSEMNVSTLELGDSALYLCASSVASRGEQYFGPGTRLTVT.

The chain couples TRBV7-5 to TRBJ2-2; the DNA was not compared with TRBD1, the D call given in the table. TRBV7-5 is assigned pseudogene status. The CDR3 is made up of 14 amino acids. CDR3 DNA: TGTGCCAGAAGCTCCGGACAGAGCACCGGGGAGCTGTTTTTT. It is translated as CARSSGQSTGELFF.

The rearrangement links TRBV14 to TRBJ2-2; 10 bases match TRBD2. Germline CDR1 is SGHDN and CDR2 is FVKESK. The CDR3 has 14 residues. V was pared by 9 bases and J by 5 bases, with 6 bases of the junction left unmatched. The CDR3 here is CARDDSGRTGELFF. DNA for the CDR3: TGTGCCAGAGATGATAGCGGGAGGACCGGGGAGCTGTTTTTT.

This chain links TRBV9 with TRBJ2-7; D unresolved. The V end was cut by 0 bases, the J end by 2 bases, with 21 bases between. CDR1 and CDR2 (germline): SGDLS, YYNGEE. CDR3 length equals 18 residues. CDR3: CASSVEPISGSHAYEQYF. As DNA, the CDR3 is TGTGCCAGCAGCGTAGAGCCTATTTCCGGGTCTCATGCCTACGAGCAGTACTTC.

The chain is built from TRBV6-1 and TRBJ1-5; the D gene is possibly TRBD1 (5 bases). The CDR3 is made up of 16 amino acids. V lost 2 bases and J 2 bases, leaving 13 bases between the germline ends. Germline V gene sequence: CDR1 MNHNS, CDR2 SASEGT. This chain's CDR3 is CASSENKDTRNQPQHF. The DNA of the CDR3 is TGTGCCAGCAGTGAAAACAAGGACACCCGCAATCAGCCCCAGCATTTT.

J is TRBJ1-1 and V is TRBV19; the match to TRBD1 covers 11 bases. Germline trimming cut 3 bases from V and 2 bases from J; bases unmatched to any gene: 5. The CDR3 covers 16 residues. Germline lookup yields CDR1 LNHDA and CDR2 SQIVND (reference sequence). The CDR3 coding sequence is TGTGCCAGTAGTATTCAAGGGACAGGGGGAAACACTGAAGCTTTCTTT. Amino acids: CASSIQGTGGNTEAFF.

Points on this clone: This same CDR3 is encoded by further DNA sequences in the sample. The chain employs TRBV5-1 and TRBJ2-7; 8 positions agree with TRBD1. Germline trimming cut 3 bases from V and 0 bases from J; bases unmatched to any gene: 5. CDR1 and CDR2 from the germline V gene are SGHRS and YFSETQ. The CDR3 is made up of 15 amino acids. The CDR3 coding sequence is TGCGCCAGCAGCTCACGACAGGGGTCCTCCTACGAGCAGTACTTC. Translating it yields CASSSRQGSSYEQYF.

This chain joins TRBV3-1 (or the pseudogene TRBV3-2) and TRBJ1-6, with D unresolved. The V gene lost 1 base and the J gene lost 15 bases, with 22 bases spanning the gap. Looked up from germline, CDR1 is LGHDT and CDR2 is YNNKEL (reference sequence). The CDR3 covers 16 residues. CDR3 sequence reads: CASSQGEGLQFRGLHF. The CDR3 nucleotides are TGTGCCAGCAGCCAAGGAGAGGGTCTTCAATTTCGGGGCCTCCACTTT.

The chain joins TRBV2 to TRBJ1-5; 11 bases are a match to TRBD1. With V trimmed by 6 bases and J by 3 bases, 4 bases remained unmatched. CDR1 is SNHLY, CDR2 FYNNEI, per germline. The CDR3 spans 15 residues. This chain's CDR3 is CASRGTGGINQPQHF. In DNA, the CDR3 is TGTGCCAGCAGAGGGACAGGGGGGATCAATCAGCCCCAGCATTTT. Looking up the rest from reference TRBV2 and TRBJ1-5 gives the full variable domain: EPEVTQTPSHQVTQMGQEVILRCVPISNHLYFYWYRQILGQKVEFLVSFYNNEISEKSEIFDDQFSVERPDGSNFTLKIRSTKLEDSAMYFCASRGTGGINQPQHFGDGTRLSIL.